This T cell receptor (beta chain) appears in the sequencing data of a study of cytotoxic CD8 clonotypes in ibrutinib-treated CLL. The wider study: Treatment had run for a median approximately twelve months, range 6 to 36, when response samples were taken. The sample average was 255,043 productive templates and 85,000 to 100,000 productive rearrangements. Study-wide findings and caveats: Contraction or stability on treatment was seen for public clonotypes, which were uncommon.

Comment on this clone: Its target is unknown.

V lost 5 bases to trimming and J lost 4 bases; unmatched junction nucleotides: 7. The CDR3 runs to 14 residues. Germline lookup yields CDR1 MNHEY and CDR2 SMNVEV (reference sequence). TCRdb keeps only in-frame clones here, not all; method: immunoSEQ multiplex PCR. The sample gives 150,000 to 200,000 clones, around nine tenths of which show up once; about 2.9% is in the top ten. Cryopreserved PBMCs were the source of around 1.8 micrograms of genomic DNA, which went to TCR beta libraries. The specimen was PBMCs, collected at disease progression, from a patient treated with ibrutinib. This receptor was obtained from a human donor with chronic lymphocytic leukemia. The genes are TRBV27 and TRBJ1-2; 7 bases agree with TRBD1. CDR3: CASSPRRDSYGYTF. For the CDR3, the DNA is TGTGCCAGCAGTCCCCGAAGGGACAGCTATGGCTACACCTTC.